This passage covers 27 T cell receptor beta chains from one sample sequenced in a study of cytomegalovirus exposure and HLA in healthy donors. Researchers ran the PCR with 60 Vbeta and 13 Jbeta primers. TCRdb's copy holds only in-frame clones and misses some; the assay was immunoSEQ multiplex PCR. The sample shows some 160,000 clones, roughly 80% of them seen only once. What was sequenced was PBMCs. All receptors derive from a man in his 60s in good health and CMV-seronegative.

V and J are TRBV13 and TRBJ1-4; 9 bases fit TRBD1. Germline CDR1 reads PRHDT; CDR2 reads FYEKMQ (reference sequence). This CDR3 has 16 amino acids. V lost 5 bases to trimming and J lost 4 bases; unmatched junction nucleotides: 8. The CDR3 sequence: CASSLKTGGGNEKLFF. As DNA, the CDR3 is TGTGCCAGCAGCCTAAAGACAGGGGGAGGTAATGAAAAACTGTTTTTT.

The J gene is TRBJ1-1, the V gene TRBV18; tentatively, D is TRBD1 (6 bases). Trimming left V 3 bases short and J 7 bases short, with 9 bases between. The CDR3 sequence is 12 residues long. Germline CDR1 and CDR2: KGHSH and LQKENI. CDR3 region: CASSPGQIEAFF. CDR3 in DNA: TGTGCCAGCTCACCGGGACAAATTGAAGCTTTCTTT.

The chain combines TRBV2 with TRBJ1-2; 7 positions match TRBD1. There are 14 residues in the CDR3. V trimming: 4 bases; J trimming: 4 bases; junction bases outside the gene matches: 6. Germline loops: CDR1 SNHLY, CDR2 FYNNEI. The CDR3 sequence is CASSAYDRVYGYTF. CDR3 nucleotides: TGTGCCAGCAGTGCTTATGACAGGGTCTATGGCTACACCTTC. Using reference TRBV2 and TRBJ1-2 for the parts outside the CDR3, the full variable domain is EPEVTQTPSHQVTQMGQEVILRCVPISNHLYFYWYRQILGQKVEFLVSFYNNEISEKSEIFDDQFSVERPDGSNFTLKIRSTKLEDSAMYFCASSAYDRVYGYTFGSGTRLTVV.

This chain connects TRBV28 to TRBJ2-5, with TRBD2 identical over 7 bases. The CDR3 is made up of 15 amino acids. Trimming cost V 4 bases and J 1 base; bases outside gene matches: 6. CDR1 MDHEN and CDR2 SYDVKM come from the germline V gene. CDR3 sequence: CASSSGGRSQETQYF. As DNA, the CDR3 is TGTGCCAGCAGTTCCGGCGGGAGAAGCCAAGAGACCCAGTACTTC. The full variable domain, completed using reference TRBV28 and TRBJ2-5, is DVKVTQSSRYLVKRTGEKVFLECVQDMDHENMFWYRQDPGLGLRLIYFSYDVKMKEKGDIPEGYSVSREKKERFSLILESASTNQTSMYLCASSSGGRSQETQYFGPGTRLLVL.

This chain links TRBV7-2 with TRBJ2-7; 11 positions match TRBD2. The ends lost 6 bases at V and 6 bases at J; junction bases unmatched: 4. Germline V CDR1 and CDR2: SGHTA, FQGNSA. The length of the CDR3 is 13 residues. For the CDR3, the DNA is TGTGCCAGCAGTAGCGGGGGGGCGGGCGAGCAGTACTTC. It is translated as CASSSGGAGEQYF.

This chain joins TRBV6-6 and TRBJ2-2; D call uncertain. The CDR3 length is 13 residues. V shed 4 bases and J shed 2 bases, with 5 bases lying between them. Germline V CDR1 and CDR2: MNHNY, SVGAGI (reference sequence). The CDR3 loop reads CASSLLNTGELFF. The CDR3 DNA follows: TGTGCCAGCAGTTTGTTAAACACCGGGGAGCTGTTTTTT.

This rearrangement joins TRBV13 to TRBJ2-7; the D gene is possibly TRBD1 (6 bases). V lost 5 bases, J lost 1 base, and 9 bases lay in between. The germline CDR1 and CDR2 sequences are PRHDT and FYEKMQ (reference sequence). The CDR3 is made up of 13 amino acids. The CDR3 region is CASSGGQSYEQYF. The CDR3, as DNA: TGTGCCAGCAGCGGAGGACAGTCCTACGAGCAGTACTTC.

This clone was detected a few times. The chain links TRBV5-6 to TRBJ2-3; TRBD2 agrees at 15 bases. The germline V gene encodes CDR1 SGHDT and CDR2 YYEEEE. Unmatched junction bases numbered 4, after V lost 3 bases and J lost 5 bases. There are 16 residues in the CDR3. Here the CDR3 reads CASSYRTSGRGDTQYF. CDR3 sequence (DNA): TGTGCCAGCAGCTATAGGACTAGCGGGAGGGGAGATACGCAGTATTTT.

V usage is TRBV25-1 and J usage is TRBJ2-7; TRBD2 matches at 8 bases. CDR3 length equals 13 residues. V was clipped by 6 bases and J by 6 bases; unmatched bases: 7. Germline CDR1 reads MGHDK; CDR2 reads SYGVNS. CDR3 sequence reads: CASRGGLVGEQYF. The CDR3 nucleotides are TGTGCCAGCAGGGGGGGACTAGTGGGCGAGCAGTACTTC.

The rearrangement links TRBV27 to TRBJ2-5; 7 positions agree with TRBD2. The CDR3 consists of 14 residues. Losses at the gene ends were 3 bases for V and 5 bases for J; bases not matched to a gene: 6. From germline, CDR1 is MNHEY and CDR2 SMNVEV (reference sequence). In nucleotides, the CDR3 is TGTGCCAGCAGTTTGGTCGGGGGAGGGGAGACCCAGTACTTC. It is translated as CASSLVGGGETQYF.

This chain links TRBV23-1 with TRBJ1-6; D possibly corresponds to TRBD1 (6 bases). TRBV23-1 is sorted into the ORF group, with uncertain function. Between the trimmed V and J ends, which lost 6 bases and 11 bases, there was a span of 20 bases. The CDR3 sequence is 15 residues long. The CDR3 bases are TGCGCCAGCAGCCCTAAAGGGGGGGGCTCCACACCCCTCCACTTT. Its translation: CASSPKGGGSTPLHF.

The chain uses TRBV15 and TRBJ1-1; D remains ambiguous. Trimming removed 1 base from V and 0 bases from J, with 6 bases in between. The CDR3 loop spans 14 amino acids. CDR1 is LNHNV, CDR2 YYDKDF, per germline (reference sequence). The CDR3 DNA follows: TGTGCCACCAGCAGAGGCGGCGTGAACACTGAAGCTTTCTTT. This sequence encodes CATSRGGVNTEAFF. Based on the CDR3 plus reference TRBV15 and TRBJ1-1, the full variable domain is DAMVIQNPRYQVTQFGKPVTLSCSQTLNHNVMYWYQQKSSQAPKLLFHYYDKDFNNEADTPDNFQSRRPNTSFCFLDIRSPGLGDTAMYLCATSRGGVNTEAFFGQGTRLTVV.

The CDR3 region is CASSLGDRVSYEQYF. The CDR3 DNA reads as TGTGCCAGCAGCTTAGGGGACAGGGTATCCTACGAGCAGTACTTC. The chain carries TRBV7-8 and TRBJ2-7, with 9 nucleotides matching TRBD1. Germline V gene data show CDR1 as SGHVS and CDR2 as FQNEAQ. V gave up 1 base and J gave up 1 base; unmatched junction bases: 2. The CDR3 spans 15 residues.

V is TRBV2 and J is TRBJ2-7; 9 bases fit TRBD1. The J segment lost 1 base and the V segment lost 7 bases, leaving 5 bases of the junction unmatched. Germline V gene sequence: CDR1 SNHLY, CDR2 FYNNEI. The CDR3 contains 14 residues. CDR3 sequence: CASKEQGASYEQYF. The DNA of the CDR3 is TGTGCCAGCAAGGAACAGGGGGCTTCCTACGAGCAGTACTTC.

This chain links TRBV5-1 with TRBJ2-5; the D gene is possibly TRBD2 (6 bases). The CDR3 extends over 15 amino acids. The V gene lost 0 bases and the J gene lost 4 bases, with 13 bases spanning the gap. Germline CDR1 is SGHRS and CDR2 is YFSETQ. In DNA form, the CDR3 reads TGCGCCAGCAGCTTGGGACTAGGAGGGGTAGAGACCCAGTACTTC. This translates into CASSLGLGGVETQYF. Combining the CDR3 with reference TRBV5-1 and TRBJ2-5 gives the whole variable domain KAGVTQTPRYLIKTRGQQVTLSCSPISGHRSVSWYQQTPGQGLQFLFEYFSETQRNKGNFPGRFSGRQFSNSRSEMNVSTLELGDSALYLCASSLGLGGVETQYFGPGTRLLVL.

This chain connects TRBV7-9 to TRBJ2-7; 9 bases align to TRBD2. Looked up from germline, CDR1 is SEHNR and CDR2 is FQNEAQ (reference sequence). The CDR3 has 13 amino acids. With 5 bases clipped from V and 7 bases from J, the junction kept 6 bases outside the gene matches. CDR3 nucleotide sequence: TGTGCCAGCAGCCAAAGCGGGAGGTGGGAGCAGTACTTC. It specifies CASSQSGRWEQYF.

The chain employs TRBV6-1 and TRBJ2-1; 7 bases are shared with TRBD2. With 6 bases clipped from V and 5 bases from J, the junction kept 4 bases outside the gene matches. This CDR3 is 13 amino acids long. CDR1 and CDR2 from the germline V gene are MNHNS and SASEGT. This CDR3 reads CASSGLGDNEQFF. CDR3 nucleotides: TGTGCCAGCAGCGGACTAGGCGACAATGAGCAGTTCTTC.

This chain connects TRBV2 to TRBJ2-3; tentatively, D is TRBD1 (6 bases). V lost 4 bases, J lost 0 bases, and 20 bases lay in between. CDR1 and CDR2 from the germline V gene are SNHLY and FYNNEI. This CDR3 is built from 18 residues. The DNA for the CDR3 is TGTGCCAGCAGTGTTGAGGGGGTCGTGTCTTCGAGCACAGATACGCAGTATTTT. This encodes CASSVEGVVSSSTDTQYF.

The V gene is TRBV29-1, the J gene TRBJ1-4, with 11 bases fitting TRBD1. The CDR3 spans 13 residues. Losses at the gene ends were 7 bases for V and 8 bases for J; bases not matched to a gene: 6. Germline CDR1 and CDR2: SQVTM and ANQGSEA. CDR3 nucleotides: TGCAGCGCCAGGACAGGGGGCAACGAAAAACTGTTTTTT. It encodes CSARTGGNEKLFF.

This clone was seen a few times. The chain employs TRBV5-1 and TRBJ1-3; D ambiguous. The length of the CDR3 is 14 residues. Trimming stripped 2 bases from V and 0 bases from J, with 6 bases between. Germline V gives CDR1 SGHRS, CDR2 YFSETQ. The DNA of the CDR3 is TGCGCCAGCAGCTTAACTCCCTCTGGAAACACCATATATTTT. Its translation: CASSLTPSGNTIYF.

This clone was seen once. The chain uses TRBV6-4 and TRBJ2-1, with 8 bases lining up with TRBD1. V shed 3 bases, J shed 2 bases, and the junction held 3 bases outside the gene matches. This CDR3 has 15 amino acids. Looked up from germline, CDR1 is MRHNA and CDR2 is SNTAGT. The CDR3 here is CASSEVRGPYNEQFF. The CDR3, as DNA: TGTGCCAGCAGTGAAGTCAGGGGGCCCTACAATGAGCAGTTCTTC.

This rearrangement joins TRBV7-9 to TRBJ2-7; the D gene is possibly TRBD1 (6 bases). Germline assignment: CDR1 SEHNR and CDR2 FQNEAQ (reference sequence). The V and J ends lost 1 base and 6 bases respectively, with 13 bases between them. The CDR3 covers 14 residues. The DNA for the CDR3 is TGTGCCAGCAGCTTAGGTCCAGGGGCGACCGAGCAGTACTTC. It is translated as CASSLGPGATEQYF.

The rearrangement uses TRBV2 and TRBJ1-6; 7 bases are shared with TRBD1. CDR1 is SNHLY and CDR2 is FYNNEI in the germline V gene. This CDR3 has 16 residues. J lost 4 bases, V lost 5 bases, and 8 bases had no gene match. In DNA, the CDR3 is TGTGCCAGCAGTAGGGACCGGGACAGTTATAATTCACCCCTCCACTTT. Its protein is CASSRDRDSYNSPLHF.

V is TRBV19 and J is TRBJ2-1, with D possibly TRBD1 on 5 matching bases. V dropped 7 bases and J dropped 4 bases, with 11 bases sitting between them. The germline gives CDR1 LNHDA, CDR2 SQIVND (reference sequence). The CDR3 has 13 residues. CDR3 nucleotide sequence: TGTGCCAGTAAAGGCAGGGCGTACAATGAGCAGTTCTTC. It codes for CASKGRAYNEQFF.

This chain connects TRBV28 to TRBJ2-2, with D possibly matching TRBD1 (5 bases). This CDR3 is built from 14 residues. The V gene lost 6 bases and the J gene lost 4 bases, with 12 bases spanning the gap. Germline V gene sequence: CDR1 MDHEN, CDR2 SYDVKM. The CDR3 spells CASRSDTGTGELFF. The CDR3 DNA follows: TGTGCCAGCAGATCAGATACAGGCACCGGGGAGCTGTTTTTT.

The chain carries TRBV28 and TRBJ1-1; D gene unclear. Trimming took off 4 bases at V and 5 bases at J, with 5 bases between the two ends. This CDR3 contains 11 residues. The germline V gene encodes CDR1 MDHEN and CDR2 SYDVKM. The CDR3 is CASSSLTEAFF. CDR3 in DNA: TGTGCCAGCAGTTCTTTAACTGAAGCTTTCTTT.

This chain links TRBV6-5 with TRBJ1-1; TRBD1 agrees at 10 bases. With 0 bases clipped from V and 4 bases from J, the junction kept 2 bases outside the gene matches. CDR3 length equals 15 residues. Germline V lookup: CDR1 MNHEY, CDR2 SVGAGI. The CDR3 bases are TGTGCCAGCAGTTACTCGAGGGACAGGGGCACTGAAGCTTTCTTT. The encoded protein is CASSYSRDRGTEAFF.